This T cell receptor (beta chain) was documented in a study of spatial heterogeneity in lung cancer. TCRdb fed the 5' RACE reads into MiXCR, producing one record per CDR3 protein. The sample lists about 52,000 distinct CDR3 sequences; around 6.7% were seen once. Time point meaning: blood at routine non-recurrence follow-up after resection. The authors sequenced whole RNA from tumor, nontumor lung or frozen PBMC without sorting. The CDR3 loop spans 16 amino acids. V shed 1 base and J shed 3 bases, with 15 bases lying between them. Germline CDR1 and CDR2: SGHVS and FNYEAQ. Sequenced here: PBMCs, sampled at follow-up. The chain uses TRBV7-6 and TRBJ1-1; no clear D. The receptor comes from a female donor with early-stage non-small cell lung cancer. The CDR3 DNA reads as TGTGCCAGCAGCTTAGACGGGGTAAATAAGGACACTGAAGCTTTCTTT. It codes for CASSLDGVNKDTEAFF.